This T cell receptor (beta chain) stems from a study of beta chain features in type 1 diabetes. In the study overall: Regarding age, gender and cell yields, patients proved similar to healthy donors. The examined sorted cells totaled fewer than 110,000,000 across samples. The study, taken as a whole, reports: For Type 1 diabetes patients, all four CD4+ subsets carried TCRB CDR3s that were moderately but significantly shorter. Whether TCRB rearrangement is influenced by HLA type went unresolved here.

Since all of the isolated RNA was reverse transcribed, expressed TCRB transcripts were what got sequenced. TCRdb keeps only in-frame clones here, not all; method: immunoSEQ multiplex PCR. This sample has approximately 58,000 clones, with around 60% found just once. With regard to this clone: Its specificity is not known.

After removal of 3 bases from V and 7 bases from J, the junction contained 2 bases not matched to a gene. Germline V gene data show CDR1 as MDHEN and CDR2 as SYDVKM. The CDR3 sequence is 14 residues long. On average, the one heparinised blood draw given by each donor was 90 to 150 mL. Sequencing input: stem cell memory CD4+ T cells from blood. The chain joins TRBV28 to TRBJ2-1; 11 bases align to TRBD2. This sequence was found in a woman younger than 45 with type 1 diabetes. CDR3 sequence (DNA): TGTGCCAGCAGTTTTAGCGGGAGGGGGAATGAGCAGTTCTTC. Translation gives CASSFSGRGNEQFF.